This TCR beta chain was captured by sequencing in a study of shared clonotypes between healthy human individuals. Findings and limits, study-wide: The sole specimen, blood, was sampled, and tissue repertoires likely differ.

TCRdb's copy holds only in-frame clones and misses some; the assay was immunoSEQ multiplex PCR. The sample consists of more than 2,000,000 clones, approximately 92% of them appearing once. Germline loops: CDR1 GTSNPN, CDR2 SVGIG (reference sequence). Trimming cost V 1 base and J 6 bases; bases outside gene matches: 10. The CDR3 covers 16 residues. A remark on this clone: Its antigen remains unidentified.

The sample consisted of naive CD4+ T cells sorted from blood. Stated subset: CD45RA+ positively selected. The J gene is TRBJ2-1, the V gene TRBV30; 9 bases are a match to TRBD2. This clonotype was sampled from a man between 18 and 29 years old in good health. CDR3 sequence: CAWSAGLSGGINEQFF. CDR3 in DNA: TGTGCCTGGAGTGCTGGACTGAGCGGGGGGATCAATGAGCAGTTCTTC.